This T cell receptor beta chain was sequenced in a study of CD8+ T cells in alopecia areata. After isolation, RNA underwent reverse transcription to generate cDNA as the sequencing template. The assay was immunoSEQ multiplex PCR, and TCRdb's table has in-frame clones only and misses some. The data contain about 90,000 clones, roughly 40% of them singletons. The CDR3 runs 14 residues. Germline lookup yields CDR1 MNHEY and CDR2 SMNVEV (reference sequence). Trimming removed 4 bases at V and 3 bases at J, with 13 bases between. The treatment: oral pan-JAK inhibitor, 5-10 mg twice daily. This clone was counted between two and nine times.

The receptor comes from a human donor with alopecia areata. Source: CD8+ T cells sorted from blood, taken at week 24, from a patient treated with tofacitinib. The J gene is TRBJ2-7, the V gene TRBV27; possibly TRBD2 for D (5 bases). CDR3 residues: CASSWAGPGYEQYF. CDR3 DNA: TGTGCCAGCAGTTGGGCGGGCCCTGGCTACGAGCAGTACTTC.